The clone carrying this T cell receptor beta chain was observed a few times. This record belongs to a study of PD-L1 blockade in urothelial cancer. Documented time point: peripheral blood 6 weeks after treatment start. The assay was immunoSEQ multiplex PCR, and TCRdb's table has in-frame clones only and misses some. The data contain 100,000 to 150,000 clones, roughly 88% of them seen just once; the ten biggest clones take up approximately 2.4%. This CDR3 is 17 amino acids long. The J segment lost 0 bases and the V segment lost 3 bases, leaving 5 bases of the junction unmatched. Germline loops: CDR1 MGHDK, CDR2 SYGVNS.

This sequence was found in a man between 50 and 59 years old with urothelial cancer. The sequences come from PBMCs, collected around atezolizumab (anti-PD-L1) treatment. The chain couples TRBV25-1 to TRBJ2-2; 9 nucleotides line up with TRBD2. The CDR3 reads CASSDKAGGPNTGELFF. The DNA for the CDR3 is TGTGCCAGCAGTGATAAGGCGGGAGGGCCGAACACCGGGGAGCTGTTTTTT.